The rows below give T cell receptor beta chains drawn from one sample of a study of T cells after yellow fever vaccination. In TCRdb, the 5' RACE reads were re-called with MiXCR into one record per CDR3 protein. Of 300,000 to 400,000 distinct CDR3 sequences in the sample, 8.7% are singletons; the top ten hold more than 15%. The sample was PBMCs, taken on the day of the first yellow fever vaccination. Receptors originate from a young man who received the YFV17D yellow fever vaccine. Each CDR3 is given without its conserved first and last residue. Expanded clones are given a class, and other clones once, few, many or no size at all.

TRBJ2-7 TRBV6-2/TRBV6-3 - ASSRLAMEQY
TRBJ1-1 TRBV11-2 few ASSGSSRITEAF
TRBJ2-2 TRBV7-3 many ASSLATGSTGELF
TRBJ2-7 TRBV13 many ASSHPDRGHEQY
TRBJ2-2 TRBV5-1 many ASSLVHVGELF
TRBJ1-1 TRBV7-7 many ASAAGPNTEAF
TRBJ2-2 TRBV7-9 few ASSHAGQGNTGELF
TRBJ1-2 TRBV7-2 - ASSPTDTNYGYT
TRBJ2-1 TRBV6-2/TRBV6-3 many ASSYGVQGMYEQF
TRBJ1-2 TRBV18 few ASSPLQEVNYGYT
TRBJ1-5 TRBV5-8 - ASSLAVWGYKPQH
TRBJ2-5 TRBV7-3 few ASSLYPRETQY
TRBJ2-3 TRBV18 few ASHAGEDTQY
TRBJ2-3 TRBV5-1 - ASSLEPHTDTQY
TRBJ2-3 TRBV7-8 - ASSDSPESTDTQY
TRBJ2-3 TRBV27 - ASNLLAGGTDTQY
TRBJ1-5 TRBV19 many ASSMGTGGAEPQH
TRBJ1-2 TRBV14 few ASSQGFADRNYGYT
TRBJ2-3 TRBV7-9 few ASSSRDMGATDTQY
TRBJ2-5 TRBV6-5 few ASSSSGGGTQY
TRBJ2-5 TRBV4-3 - ASIRVGSGGGMVKTQY
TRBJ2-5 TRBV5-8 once ASSSTPRDRGLETQY
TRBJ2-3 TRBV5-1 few ASSLQGTVGTDTQY
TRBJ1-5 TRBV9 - ASSVGDRYNQPQH
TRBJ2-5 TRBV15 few ATSRDGDGETQY
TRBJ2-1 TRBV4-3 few ASSQELSGGYDEQF
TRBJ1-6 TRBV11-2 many ASSPGQGNSPLH
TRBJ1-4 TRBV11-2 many ASSRESQEKLF
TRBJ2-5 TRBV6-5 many ASSYSYPPQTQY
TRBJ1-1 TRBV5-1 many ASSLTRQGLGAF
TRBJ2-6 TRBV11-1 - ASSQSVIRGSGANVLT
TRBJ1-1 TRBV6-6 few ASRRQMNTEAF
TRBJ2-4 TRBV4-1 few ASSQGMASGTRKNIQY
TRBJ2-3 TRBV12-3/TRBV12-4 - ASSEGQGASDTQY
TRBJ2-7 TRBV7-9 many ASSGYEQY
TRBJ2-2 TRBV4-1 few ASSQVPNTGELF
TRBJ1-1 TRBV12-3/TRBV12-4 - ASSLRAGDAEAF
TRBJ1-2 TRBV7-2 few ASSPREGANYGYT
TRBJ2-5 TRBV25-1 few ASRRQYQETQY
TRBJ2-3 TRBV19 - ASSVATGGWADTQY
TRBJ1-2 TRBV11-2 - ASSGLRGQGAGYT
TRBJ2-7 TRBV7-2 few ASSSQGQSTYEQY
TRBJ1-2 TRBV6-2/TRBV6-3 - ASSYRGQDNNYGYT
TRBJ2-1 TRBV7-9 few ASSHSRGGINEQF
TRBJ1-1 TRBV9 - ASSVEGAPNTEAF
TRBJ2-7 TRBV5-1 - ASSLGYSSGTTGHEQY
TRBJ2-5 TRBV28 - ASTLSGGGQENQY
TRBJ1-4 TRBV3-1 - ASSQKGSGEKLF
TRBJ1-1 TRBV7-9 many ASSSGLEAF
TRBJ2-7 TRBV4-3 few ASSQDRGGLSEQY
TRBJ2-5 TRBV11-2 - ASSFFDGGRETQY
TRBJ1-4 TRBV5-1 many ASSWNQRSNEKLF
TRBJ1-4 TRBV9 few ASSPQGGEKLF
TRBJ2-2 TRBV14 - ASSQDGTDSLNTGELF
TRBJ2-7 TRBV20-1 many SAREAGVVYEQY